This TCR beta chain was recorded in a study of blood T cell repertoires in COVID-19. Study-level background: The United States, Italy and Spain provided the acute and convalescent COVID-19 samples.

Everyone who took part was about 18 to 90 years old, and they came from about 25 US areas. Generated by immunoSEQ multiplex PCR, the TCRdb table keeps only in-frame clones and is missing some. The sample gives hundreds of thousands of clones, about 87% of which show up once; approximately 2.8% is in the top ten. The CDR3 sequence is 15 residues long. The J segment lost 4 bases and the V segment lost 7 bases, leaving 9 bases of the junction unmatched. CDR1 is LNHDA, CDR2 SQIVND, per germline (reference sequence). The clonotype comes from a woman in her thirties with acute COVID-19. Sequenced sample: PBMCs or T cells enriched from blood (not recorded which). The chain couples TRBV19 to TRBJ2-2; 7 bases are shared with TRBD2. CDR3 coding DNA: TGTGCCAGTACCGCACCCGGGACTACCACCGGGGAGCTGTTTTTT. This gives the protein CASTAPGTTTGELFF.